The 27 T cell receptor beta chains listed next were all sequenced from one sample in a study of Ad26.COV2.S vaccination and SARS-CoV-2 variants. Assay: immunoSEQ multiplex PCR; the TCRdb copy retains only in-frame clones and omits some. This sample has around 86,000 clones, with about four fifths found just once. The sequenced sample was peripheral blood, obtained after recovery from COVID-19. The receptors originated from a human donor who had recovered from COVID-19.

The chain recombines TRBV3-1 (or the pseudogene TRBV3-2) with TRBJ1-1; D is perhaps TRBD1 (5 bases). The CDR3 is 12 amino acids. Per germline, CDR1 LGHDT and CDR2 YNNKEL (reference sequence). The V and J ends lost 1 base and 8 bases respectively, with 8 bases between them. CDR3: CASSQGNREAFF. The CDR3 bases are TGTGCCAGCAGCCAAGGAAACAGGGAAGCTTTCTTT.

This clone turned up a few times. The CDR3 nucleotides read TGTGCCAGCAGCTCCTACAGTAGCCGAGGAGAAAAACTGTTTTTT. Amino acids: CASSSYSSRGEKLFF. The chain links TRBV5-4 to TRBJ1-4; D gene ambiguous. Germline CDR1 and CDR2: SGHNT and YYREEE (reference sequence). This CDR3 comprises 15 residues. Between the trimmed V and J ends, which lost 3 bases and 8 bases, there was a span of 17 bases.

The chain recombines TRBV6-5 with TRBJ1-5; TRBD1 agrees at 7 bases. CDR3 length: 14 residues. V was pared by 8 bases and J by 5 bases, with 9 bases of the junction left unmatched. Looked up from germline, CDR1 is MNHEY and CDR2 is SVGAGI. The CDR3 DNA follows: TGTGCCAGCGGCACCGGGACAGACTATCAGCCCCAGCATTTT. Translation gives CASGTGTDYQPQHF.

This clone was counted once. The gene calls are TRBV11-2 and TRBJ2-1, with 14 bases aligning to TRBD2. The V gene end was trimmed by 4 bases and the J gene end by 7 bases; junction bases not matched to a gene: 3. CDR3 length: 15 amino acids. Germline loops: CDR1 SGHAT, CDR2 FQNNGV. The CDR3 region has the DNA TGTGCCAGCAGCTCGGGACTAGCGGGAGTTAATGAGCAGTTCTTC. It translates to CASSSGLAGVNEQFF. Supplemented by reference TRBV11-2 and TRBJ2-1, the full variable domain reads EAGVAQSPRYKIIEKRQSVAFWCNPISGHATLYWYQQILGQGPKLLIQFQNNGVVDDSQLPKDRFSAERLKGVDSTLKIQPAKLEDSAVYLCASSSGLAGVNEQFFGPGTRLTVL.

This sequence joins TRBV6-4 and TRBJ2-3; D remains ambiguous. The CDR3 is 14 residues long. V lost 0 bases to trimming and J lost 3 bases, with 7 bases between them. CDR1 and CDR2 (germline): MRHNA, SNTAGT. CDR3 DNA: TGTGCCAGCAGTGACTCGTATGAGACAGATACGCAGTATTTT. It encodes CASSDSYETDTQYF.

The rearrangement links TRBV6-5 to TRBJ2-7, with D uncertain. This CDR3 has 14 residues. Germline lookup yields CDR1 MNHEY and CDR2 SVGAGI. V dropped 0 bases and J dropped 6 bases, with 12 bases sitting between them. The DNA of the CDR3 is TGTGCCAGCAGTTACTCGTTTCTCAACTCCGAGCAGTACTTC. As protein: CASSYSFLNSEQYF.

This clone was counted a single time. CDR3 bases: TGTGCCAGCAGCTTGTACTCCCGCGGGAGTAGGGAAGATACGCAGTATTTT. Encoded protein: CASSLYSRGSREDTQYF. The rearrangement uses TRBV7-3 and TRBJ2-3, with TRBD2 matching 7 bases. The CDR3 contains 17 residues. Trimming cost V 3 bases and J 5 bases; bases outside gene matches: 14. Germline CDR1 is SGHTA and CDR2 is FQGTGA.

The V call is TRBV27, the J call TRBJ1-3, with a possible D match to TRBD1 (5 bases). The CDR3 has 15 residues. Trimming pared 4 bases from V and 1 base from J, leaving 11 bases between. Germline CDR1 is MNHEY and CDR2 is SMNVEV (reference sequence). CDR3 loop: CASSSQGRSGNTIYF. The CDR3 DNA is TGTGCCAGCAGTTCTCAGGGAAGGTCTGGAAACACCATATATTTT.

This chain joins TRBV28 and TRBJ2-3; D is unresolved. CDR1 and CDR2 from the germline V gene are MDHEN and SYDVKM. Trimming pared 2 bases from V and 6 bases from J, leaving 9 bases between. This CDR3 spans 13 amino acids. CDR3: CASSLSSMDTQYF. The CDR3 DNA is TGTGCCAGCAGTTTAAGCTCAATGGATACGCAGTATTTT.

The CDR3 protein is CASAIAMNTEAFF. The DNA for the CDR3 is TGTGCCAGCGCCATCGCTATGAACACTGAAGCTTTCTTT. This chain connects TRBV2 to TRBJ1-1; D gene ambiguous. Germline assignment: CDR1 SNHLY and CDR2 FYNNEI. The CDR3 loop spans 13 amino acids. V lost 8 bases to trimming and J lost 0 bases, with 10 bases between them. Using reference TRBV2 and TRBJ1-1 for the parts outside the CDR3, the full variable domain is EPEVTQTPSHQVTQMGQEVILRCVPISNHLYFYWYRQILGQKVEFLVSFYNNEISEKSEIFDDQFSVERPDGSNFTLKIRSTKLEDSAMYFCASAIAMNTEAFFGQGTRLTVV.

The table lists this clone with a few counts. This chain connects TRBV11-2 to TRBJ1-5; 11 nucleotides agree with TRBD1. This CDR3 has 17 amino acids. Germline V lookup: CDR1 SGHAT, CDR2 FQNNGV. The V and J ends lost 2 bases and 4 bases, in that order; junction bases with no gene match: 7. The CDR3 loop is CASSLMRTGGRNQPQHF. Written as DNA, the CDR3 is TGTGCCAGCAGCTTAATGCGGACAGGGGGCAGGAATCAGCCCCAGCATTTT. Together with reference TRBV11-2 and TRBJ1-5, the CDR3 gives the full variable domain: EAGVAQSPRYKIIEKRQSVAFWCNPISGHATLYWYQQILGQGPKLLIQFQNNGVVDDSQLPKDRFSAERLKGVDSTLKIQPAKLEDSAVYLCASSLMRTGGRNQPQHFGDGTRLSIL.

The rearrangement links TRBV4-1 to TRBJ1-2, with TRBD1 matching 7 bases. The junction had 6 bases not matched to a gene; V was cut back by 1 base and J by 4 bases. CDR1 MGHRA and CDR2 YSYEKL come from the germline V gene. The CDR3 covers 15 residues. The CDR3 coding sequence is TGCGCCAGCAGCCAAGCTGGGACAGTCTCCTATGGCTACACCTTC. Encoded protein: CASSQAGTVSYGYTF.

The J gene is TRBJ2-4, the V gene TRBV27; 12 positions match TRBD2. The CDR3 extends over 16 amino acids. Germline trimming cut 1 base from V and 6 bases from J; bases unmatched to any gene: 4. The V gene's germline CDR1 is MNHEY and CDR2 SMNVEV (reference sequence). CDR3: CASSLLKGLAGNIQYF. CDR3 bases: TGTGCCAGCAGTTTATTGAAGGGACTAGCGGGAAACATTCAGTACTTC.

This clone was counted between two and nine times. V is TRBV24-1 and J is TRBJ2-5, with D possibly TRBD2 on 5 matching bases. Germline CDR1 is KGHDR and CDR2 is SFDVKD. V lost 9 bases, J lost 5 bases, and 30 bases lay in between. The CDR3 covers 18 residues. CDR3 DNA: TGTGCCACCCTACCTAGCCGGGAAGTGGGAGAAAGGTGGGAGACCCAGTACTTC. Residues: CATLPSREVGERWETQYF.

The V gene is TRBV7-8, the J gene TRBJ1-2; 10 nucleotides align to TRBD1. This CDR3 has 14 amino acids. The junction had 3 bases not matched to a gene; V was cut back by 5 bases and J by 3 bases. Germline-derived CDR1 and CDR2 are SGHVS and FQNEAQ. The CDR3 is CASSTGTGDYGYTF. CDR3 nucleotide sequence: TGTGCCAGCAGCACCGGGACAGGGGACTATGGCTACACCTTC.

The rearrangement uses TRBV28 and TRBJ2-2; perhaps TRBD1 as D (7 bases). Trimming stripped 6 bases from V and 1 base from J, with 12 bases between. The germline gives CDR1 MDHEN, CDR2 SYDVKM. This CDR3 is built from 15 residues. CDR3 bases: TGTGCCAGCAGCCGACAGGGAGGGAACACCGGGGAGCTGTTTTTT. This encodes CASSRQGGNTGELFF.

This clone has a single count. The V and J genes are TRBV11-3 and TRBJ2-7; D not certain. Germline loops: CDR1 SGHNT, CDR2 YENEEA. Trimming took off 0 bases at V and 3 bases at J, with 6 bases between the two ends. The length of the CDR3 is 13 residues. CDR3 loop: CASSLDSGYEQYF. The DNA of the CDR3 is TGTGCCAGCAGCTTAGATTCCGGCTACGAGCAGTACTTC.

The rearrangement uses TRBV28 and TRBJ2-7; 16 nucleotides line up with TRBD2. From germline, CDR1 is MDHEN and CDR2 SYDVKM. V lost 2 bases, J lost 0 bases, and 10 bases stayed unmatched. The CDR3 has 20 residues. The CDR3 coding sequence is TGTGCCAGCAGTTTACCCCATTGGGGACTAGCGGGAGGGAACTCCTACGAGCAGTACTTC. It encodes CASSLPHWGLAGGNSYEQYF.

The CDR3 bases are TGTGCCAGCAGTGGTAGGGTACCTAGCTCAACTAATGAAAAACTGTTTTTT. This translates into CASSGRVPSSTNEKLFF. The chain couples TRBV28 to TRBJ1-4; no clear D. This CDR3 spans 17 amino acids. Germline CDR1 and CDR2: MDHEN and SYDVKM. The germline V and J ends were trimmed by 5 bases and 0 bases, with 16 bases remaining between them.

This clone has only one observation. The CDR3 DNA reads as TGTGCCAGCAGCTTTGAGGGAGGTCCCTACGAGCAGTACTTC. This translates into CASSFEGGPYEQYF. The chain couples TRBV11-2 to TRBJ2-7; D is possibly TRBD2 (6 bases). Germline values: CDR1 SGHAT, CDR2 FQNNGV. This CDR3 has 14 amino acids. The V gene lost 3 bases and the J gene lost 2 bases, with 11 bases spanning the gap.

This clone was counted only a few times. The CDR3 coding sequence is TGTGCCAGCAGCCAGGAAGGACCTGGTCAGCCCCAGCATTTT. It translates to CASSQEGPGQPQHF. The V call is TRBV4-2, the J call TRBJ1-5; D not resolved. Trimming took off 3 bases at V and 6 bases at J, with 12 bases between the two ends. The length of the CDR3 is 14 residues. Germline values: CDR1 LGHNA, CDR2 YNFKEQ.

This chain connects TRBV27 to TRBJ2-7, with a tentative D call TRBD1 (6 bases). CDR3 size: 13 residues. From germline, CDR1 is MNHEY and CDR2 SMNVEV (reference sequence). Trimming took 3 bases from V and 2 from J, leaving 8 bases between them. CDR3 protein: CASSLGATYEQYF. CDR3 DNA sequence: TGTGCCAGCAGTTTGGGGGCTACCTACGAGCAGTACTTC.

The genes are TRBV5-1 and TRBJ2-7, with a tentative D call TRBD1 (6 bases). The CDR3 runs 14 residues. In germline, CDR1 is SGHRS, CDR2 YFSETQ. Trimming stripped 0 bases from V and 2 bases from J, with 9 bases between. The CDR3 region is CASSLVGTTYEQYF. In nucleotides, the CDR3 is TGCGCCAGCAGCTTGGTAGGGACAACCTACGAGCAGTACTTC.

The CDR3 bases are TGTGCCAGCAGCGGGACAGGCACAGATACGCAGTATTTT. This encodes CASSGTGTDTQYF. The chain uses TRBV28 and TRBJ2-3, with 7 bases that match TRBD1. Germline CDR1 MDHEN, CDR2 SYDVKM. With 6 bases clipped from V and 1 base from J, the junction kept 1 base outside the gene matches. The CDR3 loop spans 13 amino acids.

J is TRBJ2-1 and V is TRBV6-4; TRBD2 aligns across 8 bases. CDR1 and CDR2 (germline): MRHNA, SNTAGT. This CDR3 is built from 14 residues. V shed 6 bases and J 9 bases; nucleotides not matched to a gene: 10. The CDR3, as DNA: TGTGCCAGCAGAGGATTAAGCGGGAGCGGTGAGCAGTTCTTC. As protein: CASRGLSGSGEQFF.

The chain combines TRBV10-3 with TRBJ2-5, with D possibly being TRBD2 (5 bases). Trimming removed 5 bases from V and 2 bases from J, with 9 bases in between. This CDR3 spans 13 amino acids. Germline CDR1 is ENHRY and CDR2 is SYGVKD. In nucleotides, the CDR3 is TGTGCCATCAGTTCCGGGAAACAAGAGACCCAGTACTTC. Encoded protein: CAISSGKQETQYF.

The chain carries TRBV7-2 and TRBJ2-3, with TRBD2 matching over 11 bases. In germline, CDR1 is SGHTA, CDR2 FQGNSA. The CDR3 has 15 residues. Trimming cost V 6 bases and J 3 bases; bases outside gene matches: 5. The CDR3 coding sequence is TGTGCCAGCAGTCACTTAGCGGGAGGGACAGATACGCAGTATTTT. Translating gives CASSHLAGGTDTQYF. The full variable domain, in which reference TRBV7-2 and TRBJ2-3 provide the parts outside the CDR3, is GAGVSQSPSNKVTEKGKDVELRCDPISGHTALYWYRQSLGQGLEFLIYFQGNSAPDKSGLPSDRFSAERTGGSVSTLTIQRTQQEDSAVYLCASSHLAGGTDTQYFGPGTRLTVL.